This T cell receptor (beta chain) appears in the sequencing data of a study of T cells in Graves' hyperthyroidism and ophthalmopathy. The source material, RNA transcripts, was used to amplify TCR beta CDR3 regions. TCR CDR3 underwent first-round RT-PCR with the HTBI primer set. MiXCR was run by TCRdb on the multiplex PCR reads, yielding one entry per CDR3 protein. The sample includes approximately 590,000 distinct CDR3 sequences, 46% of them seen just once. V shed 1 base, J shed 2 bases, and the junction held 3 bases outside the gene matches. This CDR3 has 16 amino acids. CDR1 is PRHDT, CDR2 FYEKMQ, per germline (reference sequence). This clonotype was detected only a few times.

This chain links TRBV13 with TRBJ2-2; 8 bases line up with TRBD2. The sample consisted of peripheral blood or thyroid tissue (not recorded which). This sequence was found in a young woman with Graves' hyperthyroidism. The CDR3 reads CASSLEAGGNTGELFF. CDR3 coding DNA: TGTGCCAGCAGCTTAGAGGCGGGAGGAAACACCGGGGAGCTGTTTTTT.